This T cell receptor beta chain originates from a study of blood T cells in healthy people across ages. The CDR3 sequence is 16 residues long. Trimming removed 3 bases from V and 0 bases from J, with 12 bases in between. This clonotype was counted a few times. Its antigen is unknown. Together with a sample-barcoded 5' primer, a J-beta primer mix was included in a second PCR lasting 7 to 11 cycles. Each CDR3 protein gets one entry after TCRdb re-called the 5' RACE reads with MiXCR. The table has 1.5 million or so distinct CDR3 sequences, 35% to 45% seen once. PBMCs were isolated at a quantity of at least 6.5 million per sample. Regarding the study as a whole: Older age went with lower TCR beta diversity per million T cells, in a roughly linear way.

This clonotype was sampled from a young woman in good health. Sequencing was done on a sample of blood. J is TRBJ2-1 and V is TRBV12-3 or TRBV12-4; D is possibly TRBD1 or TRBD2 (6 bases each). CDR3 in amino acids: CASSFPRGASYNEQFF. The CDR3 coding sequence is TGTGCCAGCAGTTTCCCTAGGGGGGCCTCCTACAATGAGCAGTTCTTC.